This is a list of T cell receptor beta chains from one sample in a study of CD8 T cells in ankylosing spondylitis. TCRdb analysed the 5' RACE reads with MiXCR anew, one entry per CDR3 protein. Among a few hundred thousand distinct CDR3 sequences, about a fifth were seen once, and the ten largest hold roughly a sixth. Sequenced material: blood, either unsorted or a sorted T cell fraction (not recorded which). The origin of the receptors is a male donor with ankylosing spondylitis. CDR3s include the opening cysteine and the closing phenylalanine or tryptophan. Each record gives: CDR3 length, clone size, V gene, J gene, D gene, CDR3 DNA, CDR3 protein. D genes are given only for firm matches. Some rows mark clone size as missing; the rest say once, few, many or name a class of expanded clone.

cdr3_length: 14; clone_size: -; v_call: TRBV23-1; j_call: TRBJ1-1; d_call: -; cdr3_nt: TGCGCCAGCAGTCGCGGGAGGGTTTGGACTGAAGCTTTCTTT; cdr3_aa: CASSRGRVWTEAFF
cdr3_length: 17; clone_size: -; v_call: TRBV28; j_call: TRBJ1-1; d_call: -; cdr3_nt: TGTGCCAGCAGTCATGACGAGGACCGCCTGTTTGACACTGAAGCTTTCTTT; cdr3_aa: CASSHDEDRLFDTEAFF
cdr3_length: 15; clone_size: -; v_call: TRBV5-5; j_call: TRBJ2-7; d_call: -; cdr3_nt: TGTGCCAGCAGCTCCCTCCTAGCGCTCACCTACGAGCAGTACTTC; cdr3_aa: CASSSLLALTYEQYF
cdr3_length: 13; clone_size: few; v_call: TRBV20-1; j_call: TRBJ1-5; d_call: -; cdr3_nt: TGCAGTGCTAGTAGAGGGAAGGATCAGCCCCAGCATTTT; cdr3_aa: CSASRGKDQPQHF
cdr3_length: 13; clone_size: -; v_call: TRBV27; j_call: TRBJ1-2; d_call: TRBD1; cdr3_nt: TGTGCCACAAGCCGTCCGGGACAGTATGGCTACACCTTC; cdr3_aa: CATSRPGQYGYTF
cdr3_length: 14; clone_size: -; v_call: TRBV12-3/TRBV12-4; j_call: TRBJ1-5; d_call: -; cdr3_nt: TGTGCCAGCAGTTTGAGGAGGGGCAATCAGCCCCAGCATTTT; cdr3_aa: CASSLRRGNQPQHF
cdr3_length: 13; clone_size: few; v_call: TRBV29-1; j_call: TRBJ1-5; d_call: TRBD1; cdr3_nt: TGCAGCGTTGGGCAGGGGGTCGGTCAGCCCCAGCATTTT; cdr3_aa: CSVGQGVGQPQHF
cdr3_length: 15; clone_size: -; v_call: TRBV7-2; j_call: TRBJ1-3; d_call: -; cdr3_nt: TGTGCCAGCAGCTTAGAGGCAGGGTCCGGAAACACCATATATTTT; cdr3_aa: CASSLEAGSGNTIYF
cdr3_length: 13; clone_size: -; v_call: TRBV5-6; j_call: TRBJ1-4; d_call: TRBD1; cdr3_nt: TGTGCCAGCAGCCCCGGACAGGGGAAGAAACTGTTTTTT; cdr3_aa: CASSPGQGKKLFF
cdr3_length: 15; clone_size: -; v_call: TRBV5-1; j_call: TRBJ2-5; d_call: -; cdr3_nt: TGCGCCAGCAGCTTGAGCGTGGTCGGAGTAGAGACCCAGTACTTC; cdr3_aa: CASSLSVVGVETQYF
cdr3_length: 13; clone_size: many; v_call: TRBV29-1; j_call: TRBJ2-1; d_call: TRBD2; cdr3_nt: TGCAGCGTCGGGACTAGCGGGAGTTATGAGCAGTTCTTC; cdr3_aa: CSVGTSGSYEQFF
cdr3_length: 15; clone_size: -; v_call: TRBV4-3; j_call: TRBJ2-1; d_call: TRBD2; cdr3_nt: TGCGCCAGCAGCCAGGGGGGACTACTGTACAATGAGCAGTTCTTC; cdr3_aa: CASSQGGLLYNEQFF
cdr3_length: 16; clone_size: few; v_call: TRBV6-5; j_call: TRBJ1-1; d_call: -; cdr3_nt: TGTGCCAGCAGTTACTCGAGGGCACCAATGAACACTGAAGCTTTCTTT; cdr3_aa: CASSYSRAPMNTEAFF
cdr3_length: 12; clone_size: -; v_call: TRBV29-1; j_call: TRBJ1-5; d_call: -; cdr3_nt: TGCAGCGTTGTAGTTCGGGGTCAGCCCCAGCATTTT; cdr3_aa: CSVVVRGQPQHF
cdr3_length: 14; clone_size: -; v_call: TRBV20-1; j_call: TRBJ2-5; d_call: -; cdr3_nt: TGCAGTGCTAGAGATCCGAGAAGTTTGGAGACCCAGTACTTC; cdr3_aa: CSARDPRSLETQYF
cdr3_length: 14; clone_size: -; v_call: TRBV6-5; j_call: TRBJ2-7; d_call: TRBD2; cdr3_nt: TGTGCCAGCAGTTGGACTAGCGGACGTTACGAGCAGTACTTC; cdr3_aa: CASSWTSGRYEQYF
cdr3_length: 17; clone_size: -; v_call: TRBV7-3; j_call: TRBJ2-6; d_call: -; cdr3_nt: TGTGCCAGCAGCTTATTCCACAGACAGCCTGGGGCCAACGTCCTGACTTTC; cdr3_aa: CASSLFHRQPGANVLTF
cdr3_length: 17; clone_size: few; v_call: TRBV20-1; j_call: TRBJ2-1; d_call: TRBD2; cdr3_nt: TGCAGTGCTCTAGGACTAGCGGGAGGGCCCTCCTACAATGAGCAGTTCTTC; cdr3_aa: CSALGLAGGPSYNEQFF
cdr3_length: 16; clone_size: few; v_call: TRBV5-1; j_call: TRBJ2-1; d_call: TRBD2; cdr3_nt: TGCGCCAGCAGCTTGTCTCTGCGGGAGGACTACAATGAGCAGTTCTTC; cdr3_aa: CASSLSLREDYNEQFF
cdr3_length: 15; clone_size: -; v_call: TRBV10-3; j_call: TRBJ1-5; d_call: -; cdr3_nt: TGTGCCATCAGGCAGGGGCTAGAGGGCAATCAGCCCCAGCATTTT; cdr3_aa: CAIRQGLEGNQPQHF
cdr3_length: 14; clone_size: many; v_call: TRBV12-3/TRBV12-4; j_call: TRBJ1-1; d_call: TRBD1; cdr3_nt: TGTGCCAGCAGCCGACAGGGGTCCAACACTGAAGCTTTCTTT; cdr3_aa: CASSRQGSNTEAFF
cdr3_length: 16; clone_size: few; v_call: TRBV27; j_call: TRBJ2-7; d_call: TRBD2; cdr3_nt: TGTGCCAGCAGTCCCCTAGCGGGAGGGCCTTGGTACGAGCAGTACTTC; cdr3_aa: CASSPLAGGPWYEQYF
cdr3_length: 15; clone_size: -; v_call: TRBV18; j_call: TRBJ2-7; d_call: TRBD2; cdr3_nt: TGTGCCAGCTCACCACCCCTAGCGGGGGTCTACGAGCAGTACTTC; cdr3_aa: CASSPPLAGVYEQYF
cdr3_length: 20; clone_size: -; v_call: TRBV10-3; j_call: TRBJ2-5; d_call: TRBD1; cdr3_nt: TGTGCCATCAGTGACGATCTCGGGACAGGGTCCCCTGTCGCCCAAGAGACCCAGTACTTC; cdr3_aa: CAISDDLGTGSPVAQETQYF
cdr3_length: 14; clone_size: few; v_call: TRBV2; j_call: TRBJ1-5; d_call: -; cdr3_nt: TGTGCCAGCAGTCCAGACAGCTTCAATCAGCCCCAGCATTTT; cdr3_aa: CASSPDSFNQPQHF
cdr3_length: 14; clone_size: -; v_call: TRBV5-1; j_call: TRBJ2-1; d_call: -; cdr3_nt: TGCGCCAGCAGCTTGTCCCGACAAGTCAATGAGCAGTTCTTC; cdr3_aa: CASSLSRQVNEQFF
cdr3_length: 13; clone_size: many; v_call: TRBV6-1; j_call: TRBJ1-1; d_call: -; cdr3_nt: TGTGCCAGCAGTCGCGAGGGGGGCCCAGGGGCTTTCTTT; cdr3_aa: CASSREGGPGAFF
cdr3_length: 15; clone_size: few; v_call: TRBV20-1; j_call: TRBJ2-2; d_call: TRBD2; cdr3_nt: TGCAGTGTTTCGGCGGGAGCCCCGAACACCGGGGAGCTGTTTTTT; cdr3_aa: CSVSAGAPNTGELFF
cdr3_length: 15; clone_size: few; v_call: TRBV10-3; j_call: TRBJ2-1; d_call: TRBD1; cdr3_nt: TGTGCCATCAGTGACGGGACAGAAGCCTACAATGAGCAGTTCTTC; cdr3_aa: CAISDGTEAYNEQFF
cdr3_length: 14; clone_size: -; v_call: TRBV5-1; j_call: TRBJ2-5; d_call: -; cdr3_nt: TGCGCCAGCAGAGCGTATACAGGGCAAGAGACCCAGTACTTC; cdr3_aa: CASRAYTGQETQYF
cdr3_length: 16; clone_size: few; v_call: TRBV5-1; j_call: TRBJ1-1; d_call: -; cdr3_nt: TGCGCCAGCAGCTTGGATATAGGACACGCGAACACTGAAGCTTTCTTT; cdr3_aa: CASSLDIGHANTEAFF
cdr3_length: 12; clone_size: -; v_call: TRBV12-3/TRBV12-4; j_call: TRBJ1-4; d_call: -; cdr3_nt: TGTGCCAGCAGTAGAGGGGACGAAAAACTGTTTTTT; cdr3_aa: CASSRGDEKLFF
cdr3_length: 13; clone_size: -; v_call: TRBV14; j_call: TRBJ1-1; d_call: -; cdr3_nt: TGTGCCAGCAGCCAAGTGGATCGGGGTGAAGCTTTCTTT; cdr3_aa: CASSQVDRGEAFF
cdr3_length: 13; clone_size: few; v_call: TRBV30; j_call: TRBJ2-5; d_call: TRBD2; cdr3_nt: TGTGCCTGGCGAGTAGCGGGAGTAGAGACCCAGTACTTC; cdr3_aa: CAWRVAGVETQYF
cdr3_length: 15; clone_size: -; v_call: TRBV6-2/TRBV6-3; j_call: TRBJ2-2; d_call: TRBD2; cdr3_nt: TGTGCCAGCAGCACTAGCGGGAGGGCTGCCGGGGAGCTGTTTTTT; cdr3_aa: CASSTSGRAAGELFF
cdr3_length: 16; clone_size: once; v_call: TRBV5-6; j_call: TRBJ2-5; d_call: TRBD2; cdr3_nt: TGTGCCAGCAGTCGGAGGACTAGCGGAAGCCAAGAGACCCAGTACTTC; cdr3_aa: CASSRRTSGSQETQYF
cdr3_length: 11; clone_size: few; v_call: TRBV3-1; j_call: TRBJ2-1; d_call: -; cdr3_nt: TGTGCCAGCAGCCAAGCGGATGAGCAGTTCTTC; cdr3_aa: CASSQADEQFF
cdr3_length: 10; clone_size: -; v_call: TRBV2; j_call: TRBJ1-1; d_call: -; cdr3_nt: TGTGCCAGCAAAAACACTGAAGCTTTCTTT; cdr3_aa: CASKNTEAFF
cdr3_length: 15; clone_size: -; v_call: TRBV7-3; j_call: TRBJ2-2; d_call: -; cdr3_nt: TGTGCCAGCAGCAATCCAGCGGCGGGTTCCGGGGAGCTGTTTTTT; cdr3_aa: CASSNPAAGSGELFF
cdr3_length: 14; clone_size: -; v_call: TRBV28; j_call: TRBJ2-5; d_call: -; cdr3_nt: TGTGCCAGTAGAAATAAGGGGGGGATAGAGACCCAGTACTTC; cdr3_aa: CASRNKGGIETQYF
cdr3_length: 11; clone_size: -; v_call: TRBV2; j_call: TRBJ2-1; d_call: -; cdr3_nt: TGTGCCAGCAGTGAGGTGTATGAGCAGTTCTTC; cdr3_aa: CASSEVYEQFF
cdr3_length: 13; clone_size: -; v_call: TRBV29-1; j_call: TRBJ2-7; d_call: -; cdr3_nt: TGCAGCGTCCTGATCGTCCCTCCCTACGAGCAGTACTTC; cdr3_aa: CSVLIVPPYEQYF
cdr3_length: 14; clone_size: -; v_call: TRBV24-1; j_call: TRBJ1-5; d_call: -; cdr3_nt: TGTGCCACCAGTGACCCCACCGACGGACAGCCCCAGCATTTT; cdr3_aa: CATSDPTDGQPQHF
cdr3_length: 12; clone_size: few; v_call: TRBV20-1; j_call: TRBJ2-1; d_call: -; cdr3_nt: TGCAGTGCTAGCGTAAATTACAATGAGCAGTTCTTC; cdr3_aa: CSASVNYNEQFF
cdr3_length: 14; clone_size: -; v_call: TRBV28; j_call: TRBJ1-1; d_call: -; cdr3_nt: TGTGCCAGCAGTTTATCGGGGGACGGCCGTGAAGCTTTCTTT; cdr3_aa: CASSLSGDGREAFF
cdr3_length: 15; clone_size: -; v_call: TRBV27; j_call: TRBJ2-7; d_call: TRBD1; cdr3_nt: TGTGCCAGCAGTCGGACAGGGGGGCAAGCCTACGAGCAGTACTTC; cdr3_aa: CASSRTGGQAYEQYF
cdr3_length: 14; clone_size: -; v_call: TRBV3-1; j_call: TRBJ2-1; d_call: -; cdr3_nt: TGTGCCAGCAGCCAAGATTTCTCCTCCAATGAGCAGTTCTTC; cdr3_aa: CASSQDFSSNEQFF
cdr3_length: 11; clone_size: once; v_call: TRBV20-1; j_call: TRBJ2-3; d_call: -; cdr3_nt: TGCAGTGCCAGAAAGACAGATACGCAGTATTTT; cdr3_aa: CSARKTDTQYF
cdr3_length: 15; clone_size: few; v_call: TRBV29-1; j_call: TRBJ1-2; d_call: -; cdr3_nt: TGCAGCGTTGAAGACCCAGGGAGGTGGAACTATGGCTACACCTTC; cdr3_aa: CSVEDPGRWNYGYTF
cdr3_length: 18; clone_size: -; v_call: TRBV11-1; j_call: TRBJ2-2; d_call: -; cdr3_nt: TGTGCCAGCAGCCCCCCGTACCCGGCAGGGGTGCTCACCGGGGAGCTGTTTTTT; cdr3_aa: CASSPPYPAGVLTGELFF
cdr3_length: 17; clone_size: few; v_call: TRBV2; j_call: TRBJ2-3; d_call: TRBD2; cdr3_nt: TGTGCCAGCAGTGAAGCGCGGCTAGCGGGTGTTTGGGATACGCAGTATTTT; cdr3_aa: CASSEARLAGVWDTQYF